Here is one T cell receptor beta chain with its context. Its antigen is undetermined. The sample is drawn from a study of T cell repertoires in ileal Crohn's disease. At the level of the study: Patients had a median roughly 8-year disease duration, and roughly 32% were active smokers.

Clones were read by immunoSEQ multiplex PCR, and TCRdb kept only the in-frame ones, dropping some. The sample includes 15,000 to 20,000 clones, about 92% of them seen just once. The CDR3 sequence is 14 residues long. The germline V and J ends were trimmed by 0 bases and 4 bases, with 8 bases remaining between them. Germline CDR1 reads LGHNA; CDR2 reads YNFKEQ. Findings and caveats of the study: Mucosal expansions were suggested to be mainly CD8 T cells. Clonality above 26.8% at surgery always came with endoscopic recurrence.

The rearrangement uses TRBV4-2 and TRBJ2-3, with a weak D call TRBD2 (6 bases). The TCR originated in an adult with Crohn's disease. The sequenced material came from ileal tissue. The CDR3 loop reads CASSQERGADTQYF. Here the CDR3 DNA reads TGTGCCAGCAGCCAAGAGCGGGGCGCAGATACGCAGTATTTT.